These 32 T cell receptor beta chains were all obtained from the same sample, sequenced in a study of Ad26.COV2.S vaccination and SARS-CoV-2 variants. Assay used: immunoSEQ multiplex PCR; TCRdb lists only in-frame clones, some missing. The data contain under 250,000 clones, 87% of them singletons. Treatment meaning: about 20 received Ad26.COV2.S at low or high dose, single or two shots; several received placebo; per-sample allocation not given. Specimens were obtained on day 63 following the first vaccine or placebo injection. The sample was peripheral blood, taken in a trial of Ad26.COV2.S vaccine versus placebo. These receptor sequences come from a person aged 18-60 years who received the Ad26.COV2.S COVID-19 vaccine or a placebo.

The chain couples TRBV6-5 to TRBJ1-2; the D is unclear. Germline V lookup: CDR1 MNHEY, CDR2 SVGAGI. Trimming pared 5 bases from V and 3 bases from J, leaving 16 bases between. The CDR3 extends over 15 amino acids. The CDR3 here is CASSPTDGLYYGYTF. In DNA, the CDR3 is TGTGCCAGCAGTCCTACTGACGGTCTTTACTATGGCTACACCTTC.

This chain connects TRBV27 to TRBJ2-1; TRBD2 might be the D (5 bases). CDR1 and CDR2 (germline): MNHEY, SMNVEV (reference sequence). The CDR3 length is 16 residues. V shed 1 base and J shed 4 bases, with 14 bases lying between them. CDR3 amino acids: CASSLLGSRGYNEQFF. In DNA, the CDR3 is TGTGCCAGCAGTTTATTGGGTTCCCGAGGGTACAATGAGCAGTTCTTC.

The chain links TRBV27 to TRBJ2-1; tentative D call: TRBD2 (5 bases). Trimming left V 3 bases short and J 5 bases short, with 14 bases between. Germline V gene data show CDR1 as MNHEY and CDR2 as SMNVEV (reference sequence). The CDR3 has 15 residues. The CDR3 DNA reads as TGTGCCAGCAGTTTTGGCAGCGGCACACACAATGAGCAGTTCTTC. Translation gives CASSFGSGTHNEQFF.

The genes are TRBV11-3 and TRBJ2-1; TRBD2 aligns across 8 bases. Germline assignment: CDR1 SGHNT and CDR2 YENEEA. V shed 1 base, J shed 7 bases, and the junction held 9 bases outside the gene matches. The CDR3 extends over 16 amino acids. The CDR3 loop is CASSLGGSGGLNEQFF. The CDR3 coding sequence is TGTGCCAGCAGCTTAGGTGGAAGCGGGGGCTTAAATGAGCAGTTCTTC. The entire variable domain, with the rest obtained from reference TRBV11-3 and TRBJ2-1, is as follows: EAGVVQSPRYKIIEKKQPVAFWCNPISGHNTLYWYLQNLGQGPELLIRYENEEAVDDSQLPKDRFSAERLKGVDSTLKIQPAELGDSAVYLCASSLGGSGGLNEQFFGPGTRLTVL.

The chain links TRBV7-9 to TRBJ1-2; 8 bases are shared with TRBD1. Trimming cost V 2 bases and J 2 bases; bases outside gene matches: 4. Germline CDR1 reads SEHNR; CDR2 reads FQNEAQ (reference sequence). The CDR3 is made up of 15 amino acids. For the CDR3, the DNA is TGTGCCAGCAGCTTATCGGACAGGGAAAACTATGGCTACACCTTC. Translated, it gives CASSLSDRENYGYTF.

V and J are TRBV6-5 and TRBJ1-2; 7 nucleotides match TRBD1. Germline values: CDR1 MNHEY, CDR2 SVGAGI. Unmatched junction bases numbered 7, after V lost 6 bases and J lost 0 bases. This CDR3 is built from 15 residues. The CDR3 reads CASSEGQIPNYGYTF. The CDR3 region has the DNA TGTGCCAGCAGCGAGGGACAGATACCTAACTATGGCTACACCTTC.

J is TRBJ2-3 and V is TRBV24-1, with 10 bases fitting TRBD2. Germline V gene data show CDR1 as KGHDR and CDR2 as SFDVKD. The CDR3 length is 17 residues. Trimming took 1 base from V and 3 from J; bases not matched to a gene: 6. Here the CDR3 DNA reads TGTGCCACCAGTGATTTTCCTAGCGGGGGCCCTACAGATACGCAGTATTTT. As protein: CATSDFPSGGPTDTQYF.

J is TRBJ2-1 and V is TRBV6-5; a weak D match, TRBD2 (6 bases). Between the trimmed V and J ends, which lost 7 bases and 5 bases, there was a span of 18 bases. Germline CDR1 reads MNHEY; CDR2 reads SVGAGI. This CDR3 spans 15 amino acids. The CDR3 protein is CASIHSRDLHNEQFF. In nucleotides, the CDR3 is TGTGCCAGCATCCATTCCCGGGACTTACACAATGAGCAGTTCTTC.

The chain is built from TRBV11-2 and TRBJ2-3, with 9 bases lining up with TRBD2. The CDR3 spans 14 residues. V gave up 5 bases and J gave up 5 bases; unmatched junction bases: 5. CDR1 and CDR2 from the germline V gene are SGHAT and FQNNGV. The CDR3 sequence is CASSPGREGDTQYF. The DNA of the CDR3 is TGTGCCAGCAGCCCGGGGCGGGAGGGAGATACGCAGTATTTT.

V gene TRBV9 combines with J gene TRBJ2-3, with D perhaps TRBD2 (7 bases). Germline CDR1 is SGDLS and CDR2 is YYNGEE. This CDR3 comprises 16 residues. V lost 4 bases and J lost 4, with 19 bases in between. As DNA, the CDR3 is TGTGCCAGCAGCCTCGAGAGGGGGGGCGGGCCAGATACGCAGTATTTT. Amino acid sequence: CASSLERGGGPDTQYF. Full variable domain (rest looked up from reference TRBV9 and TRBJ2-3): DSGVTQTPKHLITATGQRVTLRCSPRSGDLSVYWYQQSLDQGLQFLIQYYNGEERAKGNILERFSAQQFPDLHSELNLSSLELGDSALYFCASSLERGGGPDTQYFGPGTRLTVL.

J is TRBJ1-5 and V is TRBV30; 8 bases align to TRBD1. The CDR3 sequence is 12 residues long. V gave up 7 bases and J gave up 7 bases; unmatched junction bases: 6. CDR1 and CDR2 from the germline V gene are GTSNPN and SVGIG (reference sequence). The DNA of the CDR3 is TGTGCCTTTGACAGGGGCTGGCAGCCCCAGCATTTT. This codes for CAFDRGWQPQHF.

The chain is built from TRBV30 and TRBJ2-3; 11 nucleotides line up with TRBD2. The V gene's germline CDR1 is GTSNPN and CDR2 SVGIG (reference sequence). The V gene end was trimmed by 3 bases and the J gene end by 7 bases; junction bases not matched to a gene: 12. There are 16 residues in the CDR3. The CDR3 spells CAWRGNRGTSGNTQYF. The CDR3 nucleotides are TGTGCCTGGAGGGGGAATAGAGGGACTAGCGGTAATACGCAGTATTTT.

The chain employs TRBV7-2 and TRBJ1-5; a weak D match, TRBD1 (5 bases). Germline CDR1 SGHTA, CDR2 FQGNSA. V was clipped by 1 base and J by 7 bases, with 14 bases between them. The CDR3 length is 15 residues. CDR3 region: CASSLGGAPSQPQHF. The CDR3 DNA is TGTGCCAGCAGCTTAGGAGGGGCCCCTTCGCAGCCCCAGCATTTT.

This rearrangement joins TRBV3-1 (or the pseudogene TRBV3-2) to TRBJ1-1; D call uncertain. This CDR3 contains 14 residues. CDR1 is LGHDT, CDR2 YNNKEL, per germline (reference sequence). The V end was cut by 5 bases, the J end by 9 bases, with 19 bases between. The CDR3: CASSLPPTNKKAFF. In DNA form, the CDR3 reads TGTGCCAGCAGCTTACCACCTACGAACAAGAAAGCTTTCTTT.

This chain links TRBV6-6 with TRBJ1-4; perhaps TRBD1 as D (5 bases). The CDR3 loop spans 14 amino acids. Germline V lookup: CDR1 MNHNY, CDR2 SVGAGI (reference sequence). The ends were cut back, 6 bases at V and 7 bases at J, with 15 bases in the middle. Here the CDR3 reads CASRQASAGEKLFF. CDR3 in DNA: TGTGCCAGCAGACAGGCCTCGGCGGGTGAAAAACTGTTTTTT.

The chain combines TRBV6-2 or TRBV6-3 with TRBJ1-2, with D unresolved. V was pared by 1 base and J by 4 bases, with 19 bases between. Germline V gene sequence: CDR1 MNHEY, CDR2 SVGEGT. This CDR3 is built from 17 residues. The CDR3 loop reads CASSYFKRTSSLYGYTF. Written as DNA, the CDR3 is TGTGCCAGCAGTTACTTCAAGCGCACATCCAGCCTCTATGGCTACACCTTC.

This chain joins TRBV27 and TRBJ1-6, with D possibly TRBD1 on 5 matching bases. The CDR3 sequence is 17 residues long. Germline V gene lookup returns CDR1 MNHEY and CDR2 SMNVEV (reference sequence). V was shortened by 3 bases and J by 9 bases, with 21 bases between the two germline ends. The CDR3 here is CASSFIRDAKGGSPLHF. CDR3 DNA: TGTGCCAGCAGTTTCATCCGGGACGCTAAAGGCGGTTCACCCCTCCACTTT.

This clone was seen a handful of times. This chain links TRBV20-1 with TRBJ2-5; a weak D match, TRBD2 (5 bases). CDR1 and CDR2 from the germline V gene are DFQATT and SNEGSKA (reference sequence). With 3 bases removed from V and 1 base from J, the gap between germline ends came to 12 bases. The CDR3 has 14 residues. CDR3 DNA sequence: TGCAGTGCTAGTCTTCGAAGCGGCCAAGAGACCCAGTACTTC. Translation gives CSASLRSGQETQYF.

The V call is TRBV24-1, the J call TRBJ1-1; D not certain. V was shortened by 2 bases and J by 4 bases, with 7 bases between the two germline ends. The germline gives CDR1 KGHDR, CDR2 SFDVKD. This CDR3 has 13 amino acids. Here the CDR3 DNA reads TGTGCCACCAGTGATTCGAGCAGCACTGAAGCTTTCTTT. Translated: CATSDSSSTEAFF.

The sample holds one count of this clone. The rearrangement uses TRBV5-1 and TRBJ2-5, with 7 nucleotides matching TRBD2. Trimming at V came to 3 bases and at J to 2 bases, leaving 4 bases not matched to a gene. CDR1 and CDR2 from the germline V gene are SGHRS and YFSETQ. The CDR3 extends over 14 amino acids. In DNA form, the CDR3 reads TGCGCCAGCAGCTGGGAGGGACGGCAAGAGACCCAGTACTTC. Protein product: CASSWEGRQETQYF.

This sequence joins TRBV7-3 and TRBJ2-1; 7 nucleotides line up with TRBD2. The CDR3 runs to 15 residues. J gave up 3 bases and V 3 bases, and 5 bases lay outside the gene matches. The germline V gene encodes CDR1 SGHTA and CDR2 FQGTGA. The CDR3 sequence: CASSFTSGIYNEQFF. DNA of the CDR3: TGTGCCAGCAGCTTCACAAGCGGGATCTACAATGAGCAGTTCTTC.

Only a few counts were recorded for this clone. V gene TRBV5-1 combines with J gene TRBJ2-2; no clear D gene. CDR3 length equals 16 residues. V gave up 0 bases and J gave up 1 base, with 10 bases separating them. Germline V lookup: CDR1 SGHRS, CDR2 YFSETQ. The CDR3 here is CASSLDRSLNTGELFF. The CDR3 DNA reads TGCGCCAGCAGCTTGGACCGATCCCTGAACACCGGGGAGCTGTTTTTT. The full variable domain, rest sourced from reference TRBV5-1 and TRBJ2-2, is KAGVTQTPRYLIKTRGQQVTLSCSPISGHRSVSWYQQTPGQGLQFLFEYFSETQRNKGNFPGRFSGRQFSNSRSEMNVSTLELGDSALYLCASSLDRSLNTGELFFGEGSRLTVL.

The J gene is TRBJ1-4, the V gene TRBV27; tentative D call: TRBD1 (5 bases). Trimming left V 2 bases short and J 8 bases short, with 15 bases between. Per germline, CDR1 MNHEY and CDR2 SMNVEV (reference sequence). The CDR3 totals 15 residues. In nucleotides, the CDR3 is TGTGCCAGCAGTTTAATGGGATACCCAGGGGAAAAACTGTTTTTT. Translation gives CASSLMGYPGEKLFF.

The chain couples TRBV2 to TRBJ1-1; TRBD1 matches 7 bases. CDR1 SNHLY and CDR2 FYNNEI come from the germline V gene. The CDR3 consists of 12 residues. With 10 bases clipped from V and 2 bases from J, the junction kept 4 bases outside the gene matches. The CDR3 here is CAIGQDNTEAFF. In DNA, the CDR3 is TGTGCCATCGGACAGGACAACACTGAAGCTTTCTTT. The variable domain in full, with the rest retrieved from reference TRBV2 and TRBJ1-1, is EPEVTQTPSHQVTQMGQEVILRCVPISNHLYFYWYRQILGQKVEFLVSFYNNEISEKSEIFDDQFSVERPDGSNFTLKIRSTKLEDSAMYFCAIGQDNTEAFFGQGTRLTVV.

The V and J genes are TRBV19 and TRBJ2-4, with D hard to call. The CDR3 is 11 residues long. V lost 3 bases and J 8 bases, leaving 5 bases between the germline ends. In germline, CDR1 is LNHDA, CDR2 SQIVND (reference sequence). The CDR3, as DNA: TGTGCCAGTAGTATGTTTGACATTCAGTACTTC. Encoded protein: CASSMFDIQYF.

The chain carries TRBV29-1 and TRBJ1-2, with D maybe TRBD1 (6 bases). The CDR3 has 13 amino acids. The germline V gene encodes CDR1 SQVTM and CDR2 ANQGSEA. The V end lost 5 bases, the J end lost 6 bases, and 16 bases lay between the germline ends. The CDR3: CSVQIMAGDGYTF. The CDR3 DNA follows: TGCAGCGTTCAGATTATGGCAGGGGATGGCTACACCTTC.

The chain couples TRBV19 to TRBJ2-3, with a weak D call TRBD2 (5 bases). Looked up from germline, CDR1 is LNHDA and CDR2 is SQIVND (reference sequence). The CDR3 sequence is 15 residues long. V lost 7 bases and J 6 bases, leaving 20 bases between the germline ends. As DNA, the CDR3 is TGTGCCAGTACCTCCCAGGAGGTTTGGGGTGATACGCAGTATTTT. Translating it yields CASTSQEVWGDTQYF. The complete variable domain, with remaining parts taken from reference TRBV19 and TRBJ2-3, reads DGGITQSPKYLFRKEGQNVTLSCEQNLNHDAMYWYRQDPGQGLRLIYYSQIVNDFQKGDIAEGYSVSREKKESFPLTVTSAQKNPTAFYLCASTSQEVWGDTQYFGPGTRLTVL.

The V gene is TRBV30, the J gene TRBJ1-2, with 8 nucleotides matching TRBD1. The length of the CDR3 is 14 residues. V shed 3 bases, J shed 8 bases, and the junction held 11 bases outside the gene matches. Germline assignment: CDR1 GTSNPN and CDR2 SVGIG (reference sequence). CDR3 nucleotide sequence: TGTGCCTGGAGGCACCAGGGGGCGCGTCGGGGCTACACCTTC. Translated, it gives CAWRHQGARRGYTF.

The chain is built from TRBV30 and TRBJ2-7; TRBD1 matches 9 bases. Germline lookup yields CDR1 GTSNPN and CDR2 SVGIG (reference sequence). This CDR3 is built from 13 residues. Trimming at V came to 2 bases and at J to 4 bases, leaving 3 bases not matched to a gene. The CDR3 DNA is TGTGCCTGGAGTTCCGGGACAGGGTACGAGCAGTACTTC. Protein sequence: CAWSSGTGYEQYF.

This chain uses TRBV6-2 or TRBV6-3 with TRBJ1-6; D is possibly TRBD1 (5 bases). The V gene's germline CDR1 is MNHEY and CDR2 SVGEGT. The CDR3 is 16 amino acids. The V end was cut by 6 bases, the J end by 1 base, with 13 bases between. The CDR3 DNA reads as TGTGCCAGCAGCGCTACGGGGCGATCCTATAATTCACCCCTCCACTTT. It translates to CASSATGRSYNSPLHF.

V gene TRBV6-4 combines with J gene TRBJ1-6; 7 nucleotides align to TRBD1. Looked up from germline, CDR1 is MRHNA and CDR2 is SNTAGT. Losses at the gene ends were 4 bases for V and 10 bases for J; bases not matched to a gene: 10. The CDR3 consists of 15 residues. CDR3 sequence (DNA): TGTGCCAGCAGTGTAAACCGGGACAGAGGATCACCCCTCCACTTT. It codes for CASSVNRDRGSPLHF.

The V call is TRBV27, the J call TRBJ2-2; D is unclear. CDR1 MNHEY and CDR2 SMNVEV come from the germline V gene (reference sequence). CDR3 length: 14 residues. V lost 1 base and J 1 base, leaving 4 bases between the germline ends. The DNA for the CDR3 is TGTGCCAGCAGTTTATTACAGAACACCGGGGAGCTGTTTTTT. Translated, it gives CASSLLQNTGELFF.